This is a list of T cell receptor beta chains from one sample in a study of molecular identifiers for immune sequencing clone quantification. MiXCR, applied by TCRdb to the PCR reads, yields one record per CDR3 protein. Found here are 250,000 to 350,000 distinct CDR3 sequences, over 20% of them singletons; the top ten hold roughly 0.8%. The specimen sequenced was naive CD8+ T cells from blood, with Jurkat cell RNA spiked in. These receptors were collected from a human donor in good health. Some libraries in this study had Jurkat cell RNA spiked in. Each CDR3 is given with its conserved first and last residue. The D gene is left open where the match is weak. Clone size appears in some rows only: once, few, many, or a class for an expanded clone.

D gene,clone size,J gene,V gene,CDR3 DNA,CDR3 protein
TRBD2,few,TRBJ2-7,TRBV6-2/TRBV6-3,TGTGCCAGCAGTTACCGGGTTCTAGCGGGGGGCTTCTACGAGCAGTACTTC,CASSYRVLAGGFYEQYF
TRBD2,many,TRBJ2-7,TRBV20-1,TGCAGTGCCACCCAGAGGGCACTAGCGGGATACGAGGGCTACGAGCAGTACTTC,CSATQRALAGYEGYEQYF
.,many,TRBJ2-2,TRBV7-9,TGTGCCAGCAGCTCAGCCGCCCCGAGCACCGGGGAGCTGTTTTTT,CASSSAAPSTGELFF
.,many,TRBJ2-4,TRBV7-9,TGTGCCAGCAGCTTAGTGGAGACAGCAGCCAAAAACATTCAGTACTTC,CASSLVETAAKNIQYF
TRBD2,few,TRBJ2-1,TRBV7-8,TGTGCCAGCAGCTCAGATTGGGGCGGGGGGGCCTACAATGAGCAGTTCTTC,CASSSDWGGGAYNEQFF
.,many,TRBJ2-7,TRBV5-4,TGTGCCAGCAGCCCCAGGGACGCTTACCTAGGGGAGCAGTACTTC,CASSPRDAYLGEQYF
.,many,TRBJ2-7,TRBV6-5,TGTGCCAGCATGACTAGTGGCGAGCAGTACTTC,CASMTSGEQYF
.,many,TRBJ2-1,TRBV6-5,TGTGCCAGCAGTCTTGGGTTTATCGGAGATGAGCAGTTCTTC,CASSLGFIGDEQFF
TRBD1,.,TRBJ2-6,TRBV18,TGTGCCAGCTCCACCGGGACAGGGCCCTCTGGGGCCAACGTCCTGACTTTC,CASSTGTGPSGANVLTF
.,many,TRBJ2-2,TRBV11-2,TGTGCCAGCAGCCATGGGCCAAGCCCCACCGGGGAGCTGTTTTTT,CASSHGPSPTGELFF
.,many,TRBJ1-5,TRBV30,TGTGCCTGGAGCCAGTTATCCAGCAATCAGCCCCAGCATTTT,CAWSQLSSNQPQHF
.,.,TRBJ2-7,TRBV6-1,TGTGCCAGCAGGAGGGAATTTGTTGAGGTCGAGCAGTACTTC,CASRREFVEVEQYF
.,.,TRBJ2-7,TRBV7-9,TGTGCCAGCAGCCCAGCAAGCTACGGGCAGTACTTC,CASSPASYGQYF
.,.,TRBJ2-7,TRBV7-2,TGTGCCGGCAGCTTAGAATGGTACGAGCAGTACTTC,CAGSLEWYEQYF
.,.,TRBJ2-3,TRBV27,TGTGCCAGCAGTACCTGGGCGAGGGGAGATACGCAGTATTTT,CASSTWARGDTQYF
.,few,TRBJ2-6,TRBV19,TGTGCCAGTAGTATCTGGGGGGCGTACGGGGCCAACGTCCTGACTTTC,CASSIWGAYGANVLTF
TRBD1,many,TRBJ1-1,TRBV20-1,TGCAGTGCTAGAGACGGGACAGGGAGTTCCACTGAAGCTTTCTTT,CSARDGTGSSTEAFF
.,many,TRBJ2-7,TRBV2,TGTGCCAGCAGTGCGGAACACTCCTACGAGCAGTACTTC,CASSAEHSYEQYF
TRBD2,few,TRBJ2-1,TRBV10-3,TGTGCCATCAGTGAGTCAATCCAGACTAGCGGCTCCTACAATGAGCAGTTCTTC,CAISESIQTSGSYNEQFF
.,many,TRBJ2-3,TRBV4-1,TGCGCCAGCAGCCCCACGGCGGGGGCCCACACAGATACGCAGTATTTT,CASSPTAGAHTDTQYF
.,many,TRBJ2-7,TRBV4-1,TGCGCCAGCAGCCAGGGCAGGGACGAGCAGTACTTC,CASSQGRDEQYF
TRBD1,many,TRBJ2-3,TRBV7-6,TGTGCCAGCAGCTTTGGGACAGGGGGAGATACGCAGTATTTT,CASSFGTGGDTQYF